Listed below are T cell receptor beta chains from one sample, sequenced in a study of T cell responses to AZD1222 COVID-19 vaccine. Clones were read by immunoSEQ multiplex PCR, and TCRdb kept only the in-frame ones, dropping some. The sample has some 150,000 clones, roughly nine tenths seen once. Material: peripheral blood, obtained after recovery from COVID-19. These TCRs come from an adult who had recovered from COVID-19. CDR3s include the opening cysteine and the closing phenylalanine or tryptophan. A D gene is named only where the DNA matches it firmly. Only some rows state a clone size, as once, few, many or a class for expanded clones.

v_gene: TRBV6-5
abundance: .
d_gene: .
j_gene: TRBJ1-2
CDR3nt: TGTGCCAGCAGTTACGGGGGGATAGGTGGCTACACCTTC
CDR3aa: CASSYGGIGGYTF

v_gene: TRBV19
abundance: .
d_gene: .
j_gene: TRBJ1-2
CDR3nt: TGTGCCAGCACCCAGGGACTGAATGGTGTAGGTGGCTACACCTTC
CDR3aa: CASTQGLNGVGGYTF

v_gene: TRBV10-3
abundance: .
d_gene: .
j_gene: TRBJ2-1
CDR3nt: TGTGCCATCTCAAGTAACGGGGGAGCCTACAATGAGCAGTTCTTC
CDR3aa: CAISSNGGAYNEQFF

v_gene: TRBV11-2
abundance: .
d_gene: .
j_gene: TRBJ2-7
CDR3nt: TGTGCCAGCAGCTTAGCTCCGGGAAGCTCCTACGAGCAGTACTTC
CDR3aa: CASSLAPGSSYEQYF

v_gene: TRBV19
abundance: .
d_gene: TRBD1
j_gene: TRBJ2-7
CDR3nt: TGTGCCAGTAGTATAGGGACAGGGCGCGAGCAGTACTTC
CDR3aa: CASSIGTGREQYF

v_gene: TRBV19
abundance: .
d_gene: .
j_gene: TRBJ2-7
CDR3nt: TGTGCCAGTAGTATAGCCCCAGGCAGATCCTACGAGCAGTACTTC
CDR3aa: CASSIAPGRSYEQYF

v_gene: TRBV18
abundance: .
d_gene: .
j_gene: TRBJ2-1
CDR3nt: TGTGCCAGCTCACCAATTGAGGGGCTCATTCACTATGAAGGATCCAATGAGCAGTTCTTC
CDR3aa: CASSPIEGLIHYEGSNEQFF

v_gene: TRBV5-1
abundance: .
d_gene: .
j_gene: TRBJ2-2
CDR3nt: TGCGCCAGCAGCTCTCAACCCGGGGAGCTGTTTTTT
CDR3aa: CASSSQPGELFF

v_gene: TRBV7-9
abundance: .
d_gene: .
j_gene: TRBJ2-1
CDR3nt: TGTGCCAGCAGCTTAATGCAGGGTCTTAAGAATGAGCAGTTCTTC
CDR3aa: CASSLMQGLKNEQFF

v_gene: TRBV11-2
abundance: .
d_gene: .
j_gene: TRBJ2-1
CDR3nt: TGTGCCAGCAGCTTAGAGCCGGACAGCTCCAATGAGCAGTTCTTC
CDR3aa: CASSLEPDSSNEQFF

v_gene: TRBV7-3
abundance: .
d_gene: .
j_gene: TRBJ2-5
CDR3nt: TGTGCCAGCAGCTTACAGGGGGGGTCCCAAGAGACCCAGTACTTC
CDR3aa: CASSLQGGSQETQYF

v_gene: TRBV2
abundance: .
d_gene: TRBD1
j_gene: TRBJ2-7
CDR3nt: TGTACCAGCAGTCCCACAGGGGCCGAGCAGTACTTC
CDR3aa: CTSSPTGAEQYF

v_gene: TRBV4-3
abundance: .
d_gene: TRBD1
j_gene: TRBJ2-3
CDR3nt: TGCGCCAGCAGTAGGGGGCGGTCAGATACGCAGTATTTT
CDR3aa: CASSRGRSDTQYF

v_gene: TRBV7-6
abundance: .
d_gene: TRBD1
j_gene: TRBJ2-2
CDR3nt: TGTGCCAGCAGCTTACAACAGGGGGGGAACACCGGGGAGCTGTTTTTT
CDR3aa: CASSLQQGGNTGELFF

v_gene: TRBV7-3
abundance: .
d_gene: .
j_gene: TRBJ1-5
CDR3nt: TGTGCCAGCAGCTCTACATCCTCCGCGTGGCCCCAGCATTTT
CDR3aa: CASSSTSSAWPQHF

v_gene: TRBV7-2
abundance: .
d_gene: .
j_gene: TRBJ2-7
CDR3nt: TGTGCCAGCACCCTGGGACCTTCCTACGAGCAGTACTTC
CDR3aa: CASTLGPSYEQYF

v_gene: TRBV6-5
abundance: .
d_gene: .
j_gene: TRBJ2-1
CDR3nt: TGTGCCAGCAGAAGAGGACTTTCCAATGAGCAGTTCTTC
CDR3aa: CASRRGLSNEQFF

v_gene: TRBV7-3
abundance: once
d_gene: .
j_gene: TRBJ1-1
CDR3nt: TGTGCCAGCAGCTTAGTGACGAACACTGAAGCTTTCTTT
CDR3aa: CASSLVTNTEAFF

v_gene: TRBV27
abundance: .
d_gene: .
j_gene: TRBJ1-1
CDR3nt: TGTGCCAGCAGTTTATACGGGGCGAACACTGAAGCTTTCTTT
CDR3aa: CASSLYGANTEAFF

v_gene: TRBV3-1/TRBV3-2
abundance: .
d_gene: .
j_gene: TRBJ2-7
CDR3nt: TGTGCCAGCAGCCAAGACCAACGGGAGCAGTACTTC
CDR3aa: CASSQDQREQYF

v_gene: TRBV7-2
abundance: .
d_gene: TRBD2
j_gene: TRBJ2-3
CDR3nt: TGTGCCAGCAGCCGTAGCGGGGGGGCCCGGGCAGATACGCAGTATTTT
CDR3aa: CASSRSGGARADTQYF

v_gene: TRBV28
abundance: .
d_gene: .
j_gene: TRBJ1-1
CDR3nt: TGTGCCAGCAGTGCAGGATACTCTGAAGCTTTCTTT
CDR3aa: CASSAGYSEAFF

v_gene: TRBV7-9
abundance: .
d_gene: .
j_gene: TRBJ2-3
CDR3nt: TGTGCCAGCAGCCCGCCCGGTGGGGGAGCACTAACGGATACGCAGTATTTT
CDR3aa: CASSPPGGGALTDTQYF

v_gene: TRBV5-1
abundance: .
d_gene: TRBD1
j_gene: TRBJ2-3
CDR3nt: TGCGCCAGCAGCGGGATGGGACAGGGAAACACAGATACGCAGTATTTT
CDR3aa: CASSGMGQGNTDTQYF

v_gene: TRBV3-1/TRBV3-2
abundance: .
d_gene: TRBD1
j_gene: TRBJ1-2
CDR3nt: TGTGCCAGCAGCCAATCGACAGGGTATGACTATGGCTACACCTTC
CDR3aa: CASSQSTGYDYGYTF

v_gene: TRBV5-4
abundance: .
d_gene: .
j_gene: TRBJ1-6
CDR3nt: TGTGCCAGCAGCTTCCAGCGGAGTTCAGATTCACCCCTCCACTTT
CDR3aa: CASSFQRSSDSPLHF

v_gene: TRBV5-6
abundance: .
d_gene: .
j_gene: TRBJ1-2
CDR3nt: TGTGCCAGCAGCCGGAGGGAGGGTCAGGGATATGGCTACACCTTC
CDR3aa: CASSRREGQGYGYTF

v_gene: TRBV4-3
abundance: .
d_gene: TRBD1
j_gene: TRBJ2-7
CDR3nt: TGCGCCAGCAGCCAAGTGGGACAGGGCGACTACGAGCAGTACTTC
CDR3aa: CASSQVGQGDYEQYF

v_gene: TRBV28
abundance: .
d_gene: TRBD1
j_gene: TRBJ2-2
CDR3nt: TGTGCCAGCAGTTTAGTGGGACAGGCTAGCACCGGGGAGCTGTTTTTT
CDR3aa: CASSLVGQASTGELFF

v_gene: TRBV6-5
abundance: .
d_gene: .
j_gene: TRBJ2-2
CDR3nt: TGTGCCAGCAGGGAGTTAGGAGAGCCCGGGGAGCTGTTTTTT
CDR3aa: CASRELGEPGELFF

v_gene: TRBV9
abundance: .
d_gene: TRBD1
j_gene: TRBJ2-1
CDR3nt: TGTGCCAGCAGCGTAGTAGGGGGCGCGGATGGAAAGCAGTTCTTC
CDR3aa: CASSVVGGADGKQFF

v_gene: TRBV6-5
abundance: .
d_gene: .
j_gene: TRBJ1-1
CDR3nt: TGTGCCAGCAGGAGGACGGGGAACACTGAAGCTTTCTTT
CDR3aa: CASRRTGNTEAFF

v_gene: TRBV9
abundance: .
d_gene: .
j_gene: TRBJ2-1
CDR3nt: TGTGCCAGCAGCGTAGAGGGACTGTCCTACAATGAGCAGTTCTTC
CDR3aa: CASSVEGLSYNEQFF

v_gene: TRBV27
abundance: .
d_gene: .
j_gene: TRBJ2-7
CDR3nt: TGTGCCAGCAGTCTCAGGGTTACCTCCTACGAGCAGTACTTC
CDR3aa: CASSLRVTSYEQYF

v_gene: TRBV6-1
abundance: .
d_gene: .
j_gene: TRBJ2-7
CDR3nt: TGTGCCAGCAGTGTTGGCCGGGACCGCCGCTCCTACGAGCAGTACTTC
CDR3aa: CASSVGRDRRSYEQYF

v_gene: TRBV4-3
abundance: .
d_gene: .
j_gene: TRBJ2-3
CDR3nt: TGCGCCAGCAGCCAAGGGGGCCACAGGGGCACAGATACGCAGTATTTT
CDR3aa: CASSQGGHRGTDTQYF

v_gene: TRBV18
abundance: few
d_gene: .
j_gene: TRBJ1-5
CDR3nt: TGTGCCAGCTCACCTGGCAGGGGCAATCAGCCCCAGCATTTT
CDR3aa: CASSPGRGNQPQHF

v_gene: TRBV18
abundance: .
d_gene: .
j_gene: TRBJ2-1
CDR3nt: TGTGCCAGCTCACCACCCCTCGGGGGCGGGAGCTCCTACAATGAGCAGTTCTTC
CDR3aa: CASSPPLGGGSSYNEQFF

v_gene: TRBV6-1
abundance: .
d_gene: .
j_gene: TRBJ2-7
CDR3nt: TGTGCCAGCAGTGAAAACGCAGGGGTCTCCTACGAGCAGTACTTC
CDR3aa: CASSENAGVSYEQYF

v_gene: TRBV10-3
abundance: .
d_gene: TRBD1
j_gene: TRBJ1-1
CDR3nt: TGTGCCATCACTCCGGACAGGGGGACTGAAGCTTTCTTT
CDR3aa: CAITPDRGTEAFF

v_gene: TRBV28
abundance: .
d_gene: .
j_gene: TRBJ2-1
CDR3nt: TGTGCCAGCAGTTCCGTGGGAAGGGGGTACAATGAGCAGTTCTTC
CDR3aa: CASSSVGRGYNEQFF

v_gene: TRBV7-6
abundance: .
d_gene: TRBD2
j_gene: TRBJ2-1
CDR3nt: TGTGCCAGCAGCTTAGATGCTAGCGGTGAGCAGTTCTTC
CDR3aa: CASSLDASGEQFF

v_gene: TRBV9
abundance: .
d_gene: .
j_gene: TRBJ1-1
CDR3nt: TGTGCCAGCAGCCTGGCGTCAGGGACGATGAACACTGAAGCTTTCTTT
CDR3aa: CASSLASGTMNTEAFF

v_gene: TRBV28
abundance: .
d_gene: .
j_gene: TRBJ2-5
CDR3nt: TGTGCCAGCAGTCCATCACGAGGAAGGGACGGCTGGGAGACCCAGTACTTC
CDR3aa: CASSPSRGRDGWETQYF